The next 20 T cell receptor beta chains were all read from a single sample in a study of cytomegalovirus exposure and HLA in healthy donors. The study ran its PCR with 60 Vbeta and 13 Jbeta primers. The method was immunoSEQ multiplex PCR; TCRdb's version includes in-frame clones alone and lacks a portion of them. This table lists about 130,000 clones. Sample: PBMCs. The source of these receptors is a woman in her thirties or forties in good health and CMV-seropositive.

The chain uses TRBV21-1 and TRBJ2-1; no check of the table's D call, TRBD1, against the DNA was made. TRBV21-1 is reported as a pseudogene. The CDR3 contains 14 residues. The CDR3 DNA reads as TGTGCCAGCAGCCACGGACAGGGCTTTGGTGAGCAGTTCTTC. The encoded protein is CASSHGQGFGEQFF.

This chain links TRBV18 with TRBJ2-1, with TRBD2 identical over 13 bases. V shed 1 base, J shed 4 bases, and the junction held 4 bases outside the gene matches. The CDR3 is made up of 17 amino acids. Per germline, CDR1 KGHSH and CDR2 LQKENI. In DNA, the CDR3 is TGTGCCAGCTCACCACGGACTAGCGGGAGTGTTTACAATGAGCAGTTCTTC. Translation: CASSPRTSGSVYNEQFF.

V gene TRBV6-1 combines with J gene TRBJ2-7; 9 bases map to TRBD2. The germline V gene encodes CDR1 MNHNS and CDR2 SASEGT. J lost 4 bases, V lost 11 bases, and 12 bases had no gene match. CDR3 length: 14 residues. Written as DNA, the CDR3 is TGTGCCGGGTCTGGCGGGAGGGCGGTATACGAGCAGTACTTC. It specifies CAGSGGRAVYEQYF.

CDR3 residues: CAWTGGTRGYTF. CDR3 nucleotides: TGTGCCTGGACAGGGGGCACTAGGGGCTACACCTTC. The rearrangement links TRBV30 to TRBJ1-2; 8 nucleotides line up with TRBD1. This CDR3 contains 12 residues. J was trimmed by 8 bases and V by 4 bases; bases with no gene match: 6. Germline CDR1 is GTSNPN and CDR2 is SVGIG (reference sequence).

V gene TRBV9 combines with J gene TRBJ2-5; 10 nucleotides match TRBD2. The CDR3 spans 15 residues. The V segment lost 0 bases and the J segment 5 bases; nucleotides outside the gene matches: 4. Germline values: CDR1 SGDLS, CDR2 YYNGEE. The CDR3, as DNA: TGTGCCAGCAGCGTAGGTCCAGCGGGAGGGGAGACCCAGTACTTC. As protein: CASSVGPAGGETQYF.

V is TRBV5-4 and J is TRBJ2-3; possible D gene TRBD1, 5 bases. The CDR3 totals 15 residues. V gave up 2 bases and J gave up 9 bases, with 19 bases separating them. Germline-derived CDR1 and CDR2 are SGHNT and YYREEE (reference sequence). CDR3 region: CASSLRQSPGETQYF. The CDR3 DNA follows: TGTGCCAGCAGCTTAAGACAGTCGCCCGGTGAGACGCAGTATTTT.

The gene calls are TRBV28 and TRBJ2-3, with D possibly being TRBD2 (5 bases). V was clipped by 3 bases and J by 0 bases, with 13 bases between them. Germline V gene lookup returns CDR1 MDHEN and CDR2 SYDVKM. This CDR3 is built from 16 residues. The CDR3 DNA reads TGTGCCAGCAGTTTCGGAACGGAGGACAGCACAGATACGCAGTATTTT. As protein: CASSFGTEDSTDTQYF.

This sequence joins TRBV19 and TRBJ2-1, with 9 nucleotides matching TRBD2. Germline assignment: CDR1 LNHDA and CDR2 SQIVND (reference sequence). Trimming cost V 0 bases and J 2 bases; bases outside gene matches: 2. This CDR3 contains 16 residues. The CDR3 DNA sequence: TGTGCCAGTAGTATAGAAGGCGGGAGGGCCTACAATGAGCAGTTCTTC. This translates into CASSIEGGRAYNEQFF.

The chain uses TRBV29-1 and TRBJ2-5; TRBD2 aligns across 7 bases. The CDR3 covers 14 residues. With V trimmed by 7 bases and J by 2 bases, 10 bases remained unmatched. The germline CDR1 and CDR2 sequences are SQVTM and ANQGSEA. In nucleotides, the CDR3 is TGCAGCGGAGCTAGCGGAGGAGGACAAGAGACCCAGTACTTC. Protein: CSGASGGGQETQYF.

The chain employs TRBV7-9 and TRBJ2-7; unclear D gene. Germline V gene lookup returns CDR1 SEHNR and CDR2 FQNEAQ (reference sequence). Trimming removed 0 bases from V and 1 base from J, with 4 bases in between. The CDR3 extends over 13 amino acids. The DNA for the CDR3 is TGTGCCAGCAGCTTAGCGCGGTCCTACGAGCAGTACTTC. The encoded protein is CASSLARSYEQYF.

V gene TRBV2 combines with J gene TRBJ2-1; D might be TRBD2 (6 bases). V dropped 8 bases and J dropped 10 bases, with 9 bases sitting between them. Germline V gives CDR1 SNHLY, CDR2 FYNNEI. The CDR3 loop spans 10 amino acids. The CDR3 bases are TGTGCCAGCGGGACTGGCGAGCAGTTCTTC. Protein sequence: CASGTGEQFF.

The rearrangement links TRBV5-4 to TRBJ2-5; the D is unclear. Per the germline V gene, CDR1 is SGHNT and CDR2 is YYREEE (reference sequence). The CDR3 sequence is 14 residues long. Trimming shortened V by 2 bases and J by 1 base, and 9 bases separated the two germline ends. CDR3 sequence reads: CASSFADTQETQYF. The CDR3 DNA sequence: TGTGCCAGCAGCTTCGCGGATACCCAAGAGACCCAGTACTTC.

V usage is TRBV28 and J usage is TRBJ2-2; the match to TRBD1 covers 8 bases. The CDR3 consists of 15 residues. The ends lost 5 bases at V and 6 bases at J; junction bases unmatched: 8. CDR1 and CDR2 (germline): MDHEN, SYDVKM. In DNA form, the CDR3 reads TGTGCCAGCAGTACGGGACAGGAAGTTGCCGGGGAGCTGTTTTTT. The encoded protein is CASSTGQEVAGELFF.

This chain joins TRBV28 and TRBJ2-3; 8 bases are shared with TRBD1. This CDR3 has 19 amino acids. Germline CDR1 is MDHEN and CDR2 is SYDVKM. V lost 1 base, J lost 0 bases, and 12 bases stayed unmatched. CDR3 sequence reads: CASSLSSIQGVLSTDTQYF. The CDR3 coding sequence is TGTGCCAGCAGTTTATCCTCCATACAGGGGGTACTTAGCACAGATACGCAGTATTTT.

The chain combines TRBV9 with TRBJ1-4, with D possibly matching TRBD1 (6 bases). This CDR3 has 15 amino acids. The germline V gene encodes CDR1 SGDLS and CDR2 YYNGEE. Trimming removed 0 bases at V and 3 bases at J, with 9 bases between. The CDR3 reads CASSVGQGPNEKLFF. Here the CDR3 DNA reads TGTGCCAGCAGCGTAGGCCAGGGGCCTAATGAAAAACTGTTTTTT.

The gene calls are TRBV11-2 and TRBJ2-5; D possibly corresponds to TRBD1 (6 bases). The V end was cut by 1 base, the J end by 5 bases, with 17 bases between. CDR1 is SGHAT, CDR2 FQNNGV, per germline. The CDR3 sequence is 16 residues long. CDR3 loop: CASSLGGQRSRETQYF. Here the CDR3 DNA reads TGTGCCAGCAGCTTAGGGGGACAAAGGTCTCGGGAGACCCAGTACTTC. Looking up the rest from reference TRBV11-2 and TRBJ2-5 gives the full variable domain: EAGVAQSPRYKIIEKRQSVAFWCNPISGHATLYWYQQILGQGPKLLIQFQNNGVVDDSQLPKDRFSAERLKGVDSTLKIQPAKLEDSAVYLCASSLGGQRSRETQYFGPGTRLLVL.

This chain uses TRBV29-1 with TRBJ2-7, with D possibly being TRBD2 (5 bases). Trimming removed 2 bases at V and 1 base at J, with 9 bases between. CDR3 size: 13 residues. Germline-derived CDR1 and CDR2 are SQVTM and ANQGSEA. This CDR3 reads CSVELAESYEQYF. The CDR3, as DNA: TGCAGCGTTGAACTAGCTGAATCCTACGAGCAGTACTTC.

The chain combines TRBV5-1 with TRBJ2-3; a weak D match, TRBD1 (5 bases). Trimming took off 0 bases at V and 6 bases at J, with 11 bases between the two ends. Germline loops: CDR1 SGHRS, CDR2 YFSETQ. The CDR3 contains 14 residues. The CDR3 bases are TGCGCCAGCAGCTTGGGGCAGGGTGGCGATACGCAGTATTTT. Its translation is CASSLGQGGDTQYF.

The chain combines TRBV28 with TRBJ2-2, with 7 nucleotides matching TRBD1. V lost 3 bases, J lost 1 base, and 5 bases stayed unmatched. The CDR3 has 16 amino acids. The germline V gene encodes CDR1 MDHEN and CDR2 SYDVKM. The CDR3 DNA reads as TGTGCCAGCAGTTTCCGGACAGGCCTGAACACCGGGGAGCTGTTTTTT. The encoded protein is CASSFRTGLNTGELFF. Filled out from reference TRBV28 and TRBJ2-2, the complete variable domain reads DVKVTQSSRYLVKRTGEKVFLECVQDMDHENMFWYRQDPGLGLRLIYFSYDVKMKEKGDIPEGYSVSREKKERFSLILESASTNQTSMYLCASSFRTGLNTGELFFGEGSRLTVL.

The chain employs TRBV27 and TRBJ2-7, with a tentative D call TRBD1 (6 bases). The CDR3 sequence is 14 residues long. Trimming left V 2 bases short and J 4 bases short, with 12 bases between. The V gene's germline CDR1 is MNHEY and CDR2 SMNVEV (reference sequence). CDR3 residues: CASSLAGTPYEQYF. The CDR3 DNA reads as TGTGCCAGCAGTTTAGCCGGGACACCGTACGAGCAGTACTTC.